Listed below are T cell receptor beta chains from one sample, sequenced in a study of CD8+ T cells in alopecia areata. Some clones are missing from TCRdb's copy, which holds only in-frame ones; the method was immunoSEQ multiplex PCR. This sample has 150,000 to 200,000 clones, with around three fifths found just once. The sample was CD4+ T cells sorted from blood, taken at week 0. All receptors derive from a human donor with alopecia areata. The CDR3 runs from the conserved cysteine through the conserved F or W. A D gene is named only where the DNA matches it firmly. Clone size is stated in some rows and not others, as once, few, many or a class when expanded.

clone_size,v_call,j_call,d_call,cdr3_nt,cdr3_aa
-,TRBV29-1,TRBJ1-1,TRBD1,TGCAGCGTCATGGGACAGGGCAACACTGAAGCTTTCTTT,CSVMGQGNTEAFF
-,TRBV6-5,TRBJ1-2,-,TGTGCCAGCAGTTATTATCCGGTGGGATCTAACTATGGCTACACCTTC,CASSYYPVGSNYGYTF
-,TRBV5-1,TRBJ1-6,-,TGCGCCAGCAGCAAGGAACAGGCGGCTAATTCACCCCTCCACTTT,CASSKEQAANSPLHF
few,TRBV7-2,TRBJ1-1,-,TGTGCCAGCAGCTTAGTTCTTACAGGGACGGCTTTCTTT,CASSLVLTGTAFF
-,TRBV19,TRBJ2-5,TRBD1,TGTGCCAGTAGCCCGACAGGGTTAGACCAAGAGACCCAGTACTTC,CASSPTGLDQETQYF
-,TRBV5-1,TRBJ1-1,-,TGCGCCAGCAGTTCAGGCTACGTGAACACTGAAGCTTTCTTT,CASSSGYVNTEAFF
once,TRBV25-1,TRBJ2-2,TRBD1,TGTGCCAGCAGTGCACCGGGACAGGGGGCGATCGGGGAGCTGTTTTTT,CASSAPGQGAIGELFF
-,TRBV4-1,TRBJ2-5,-,TGCGCCAGCAGTTTAAATAGTGGCCTCCAAGAGACCCAGTACTTC,CASSLNSGLQETQYF
-,TRBV5-1,TRBJ2-2,TRBD2,TGCGCCAGCAGCTCCCAAATAGCGGGGCCGAACACCGGGGAGCTGTTTTTT,CASSSQIAGPNTGELFF
few,TRBV29-1,TRBJ2-7,TRBD1,TGCAGCGTCCAACCTGGACAGGGGACCTACGAGCAGTACTTC,CSVQPGQGTYEQYF
-,TRBV5-1,TRBJ2-2,-,TGCGCCAGCAGCTTTGACAGCCAAGGGACCGGGGAGCTGTTTTTT,CASSFDSQGTGELFF
-,TRBV29-1,TRBJ1-2,TRBD1,TGCAGCGTTGAGGACAGGTATAATGGCTACACCTTC,CSVEDRYNGYTF
-,TRBV23-1,TRBJ1-2,-,TGCGCCAGCAGTCAATCGGGACCCTTGACTAACTATGGCTACACCTTC,CASSQSGPLTNYGYTF
-,TRBV30,TRBJ2-1,TRBD1,TGTGCCTGGAGCCCTGGGGGGACAGGGGGTGACAATGAGCAGTTCTTC,CAWSPGGTGGDNEQFF
-,TRBV7-2,TRBJ1-2,-,TGTGCCAGCAGCCCCAGGGGAACGGCCTCAGGGGGCTACACCTTC,CASSPRGTASGGYTF
-,TRBV7-2,TRBJ2-7,TRBD2,TGTGCCAGCAGCTTAGACCCGAGCGGGGGGCGCGAGCAGTACTTC,CASSLDPSGGREQYF
-,TRBV29-1,TRBJ2-3,-,TGCAGCGCAGAGAAGGACAGCACAGATACGCAGTATTTT,CSAEKDSTDTQYF
-,TRBV29-1,TRBJ2-1,-,TGCAGCGTTGAAGAAGGACCAGGAGCCTACAATGAGCAGTTCTTC,CSVEEGPGAYNEQFF
-,TRBV29-1,TRBJ1-1,TRBD1,TGCAGCGTTGAAAGGGGGCTCACGAACACTGAAGCTTTCTTT,CSVERGLTNTEAFF
-,TRBV29-1,TRBJ2-3,-,TGCAGCGTTATGGGTGGCCTGAGCGCAGATACGCAGTATTTT,CSVMGGLSADTQYF
-,TRBV29-1,TRBJ2-5,-,TGCAGCGTGGGGGAGACCCAGTACTTC,CSVGETQYF
-,TRBV6-5,TRBJ1-2,TRBD1,TGTGCCAGCAGTTTACAGGGGGCGAACGGCTACACCTTC,CASSLQGANGYTF
once,TRBV14,TRBJ2-1,-,TGTGCCAGCAGCAGCCCGGGCAGATACAATGAGCAGTTCTTC,CASSSPGRYNEQFF
once,TRBV30,TRBJ2-5,-,TGTGCCTGGAGTGTACGGGCTAGCAGAAAGTACTTC,CAWSVRASRKYF
few,TRBV29-1,TRBJ1-2,TRBD1,TGCAGCGTCGTCCGGGACAGGGGATATGGCTACACCTTC,CSVVRDRGYGYTF
-,TRBV29-1,TRBJ2-1,TRBD1,TGCAGCGCCCGGGACAGCAGCAATGAGCAGTTCTTC,CSARDSSNEQFF
few,TRBV19,TRBJ1-1,-,TGTGCCAGTAGTCCGGCGCAGGGAATGAACACTGAAGCTTTCTTT,CASSPAQGMNTEAFF
few,TRBV2,TRBJ2-1,TRBD1,TGTGCCAGCAGTGGATCTCTTACAGGGGCTTTGAATGAGCAGTTCTTC,CASSGSLTGALNEQFF
few,TRBV4-1,TRBJ2-1,TRBD2,TGCGCCAGCAGCCCGCCCTGGGCGGGGGGGAACAATGAGCAGTTCTTC,CASSPPWAGGNNEQFF
few,TRBV14,TRBJ2-3,TRBD2,TGTGCCAGCAGCCGTCTAGCGGGGGCGCGCACAGATACGCAGTATTTT,CASSRLAGARTDTQYF
few,TRBV6-1,TRBJ1-5,-,TGTGCCAGCAGTCTGGGGCCAGATAATCAGCCCCAGCATTTT,CASSLGPDNQPQHF
-,TRBV6-5,TRBJ2-7,TRBD1,TGTGCCAGCAGTTACTCGATTCAGACAGGGCCCTACGAGCAGTACTTC,CASSYSIQTGPYEQYF
-,TRBV11-1,TRBJ2-1,TRBD2,TGTGCCAGCAGCTTAGGATCGGGGGGGCTCAATGAGCAGTTCTTC,CASSLGSGGLNEQFF
few,TRBV7-2,TRBJ1-2,TRBD1,TGTGCCAGCAGCCCGGGACAGGTTGGCTACACCTTC,CASSPGQVGYTF
once,TRBV27,TRBJ2-7,TRBD1,TGTGCCAGCAGTTTCTACAGGGGCTCCTACGAGCAGTACTTC,CASSFYRGSYEQYF
few,TRBV6-5,TRBJ1-2,TRBD1,TGTGCCAGCAGTTACGACAGGGGGCTAGGCGGCTACACCTTC,CASSYDRGLGGYTF
-,TRBV29-1,TRBJ1-1,TRBD1,TGCAGCGCCCAGGGGGTGACTGAAGCTTTCTTT,CSAQGVTEAFF
-,TRBV15,TRBJ2-5,TRBD2,TGTGCCACTACCCTAGGCTCGAGCGGGGTCGGGACCCAGTACTTC,CATTLGSSGVGTQYF
-,TRBV29-1,TRBJ1-1,TRBD1,TGCAGCGGAACAGGGGTTGGGAATACTGAAGCTTTCTTT,CSGTGVGNTEAFF
-,TRBV9,TRBJ1-2,TRBD1,TGTGCCAGCAGCTTCACAGGGGATCGGGACTACACCTTC,CASSFTGDRDYTF
-,TRBV4-2,TRBJ2-3,-,TGTGCCAGCAGCCAACGGAGTCAAGCACGCGTGGGAGATACGCAGTATTTT,CASSQRSQARVGDTQYF
-,TRBV5-4,TRBJ2-1,TRBD2,TGTGCCAGCAGGACTAGCGGGGGAAACTACAATGAGCAGTTCTTC,CASRTSGGNYNEQFF
-,TRBV29-1,TRBJ1-2,TRBD1,TGCAACGTTAGGACAGGCGGGGGCTACACCTTC,CNVRTGGGYTF
-,TRBV14,TRBJ2-7,-,TGTGCCAGCAGCCGGGACTACGAGCAGTACTTC,CASSRDYEQYF
-,TRBV5-6,TRBJ2-7,TRBD1,TGTGCCAGCAGCCGATGGACAGGTTCCTACGAGCAGTACTTC,CASSRWTGSYEQYF
-,TRBV2,TRBJ1-1,-,TGTGCCAGCAGTTCACGGGGCTACGCTGAAGCTTTCTTT,CASSSRGYAEAFF
-,TRBV7-9,TRBJ2-7,-,TGTGCCAGCAGCTTAGTCTCATTGGGTAGTTCCTACGAGCAGTACTTC,CASSLVSLGSSYEQYF
-,TRBV6-5,TRBJ2-3,-,TGTGCCAGCACCTCTTTGCTCGATACGCAGTATTTT,CASTSLLDTQYF